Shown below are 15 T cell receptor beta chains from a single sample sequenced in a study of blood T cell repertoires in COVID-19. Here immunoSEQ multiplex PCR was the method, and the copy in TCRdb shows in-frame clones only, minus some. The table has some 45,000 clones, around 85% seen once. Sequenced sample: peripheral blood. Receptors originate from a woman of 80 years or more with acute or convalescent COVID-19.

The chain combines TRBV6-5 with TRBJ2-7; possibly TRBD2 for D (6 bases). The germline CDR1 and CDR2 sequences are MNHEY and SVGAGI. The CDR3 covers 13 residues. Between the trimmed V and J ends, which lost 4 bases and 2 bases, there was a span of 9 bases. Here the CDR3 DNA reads TGTGCCAGCAGTTTGATAGCGGCCTACGAGCAGTACTTC. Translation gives CASSLIAAYEQYF.

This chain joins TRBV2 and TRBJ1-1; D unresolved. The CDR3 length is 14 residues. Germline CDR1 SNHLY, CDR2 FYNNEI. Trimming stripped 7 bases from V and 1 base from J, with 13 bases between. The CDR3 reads CASKKLGSNTEAFF. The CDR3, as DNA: TGTGCCAGCAAAAAACTAGGATCGAACACTGAAGCTTTCTTT.

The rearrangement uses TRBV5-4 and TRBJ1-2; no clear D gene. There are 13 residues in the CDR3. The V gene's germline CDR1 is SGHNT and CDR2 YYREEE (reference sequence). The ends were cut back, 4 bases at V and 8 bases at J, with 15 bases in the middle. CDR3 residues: CASSPQDSDGYTF. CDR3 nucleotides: TGTGCCAGCAGCCCCCAGGACTCGGACGGCTACACCTTC.

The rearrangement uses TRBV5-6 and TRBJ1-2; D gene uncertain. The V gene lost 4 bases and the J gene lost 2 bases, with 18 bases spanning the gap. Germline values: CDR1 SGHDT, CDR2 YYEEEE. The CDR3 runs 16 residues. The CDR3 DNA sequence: TGTGCCAGCAGCGCCTTCGCCGTGACTGCAAACTATGGCTACACCTTC. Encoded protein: CASSAFAVTANYGYTF.

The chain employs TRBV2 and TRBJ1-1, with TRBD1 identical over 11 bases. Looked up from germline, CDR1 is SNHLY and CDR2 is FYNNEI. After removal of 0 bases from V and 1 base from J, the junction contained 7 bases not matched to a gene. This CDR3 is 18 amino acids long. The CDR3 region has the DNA TGTGCCAGCAGTGAAGCCCCGGGGACAGGGGGTTGGAACACTGAAGCTTTCTTT. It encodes CASSEAPGTGGWNTEAFF.

Written as DNA, the CDR3 is TGTGCCAGCAGTGCCGACAGGGGTGGGGACACTGAAGCTTTCTTT. This gives the protein CASSADRGGDTEAFF. The chain has TRBV27 and TRBJ1-1, with 8 nucleotides matching TRBD1. Per the germline V gene, CDR1 is MNHEY and CDR2 is SMNVEV (reference sequence). This CDR3 is 15 amino acids long. V gave up 5 bases and J gave up 3 bases; unmatched junction bases: 8.

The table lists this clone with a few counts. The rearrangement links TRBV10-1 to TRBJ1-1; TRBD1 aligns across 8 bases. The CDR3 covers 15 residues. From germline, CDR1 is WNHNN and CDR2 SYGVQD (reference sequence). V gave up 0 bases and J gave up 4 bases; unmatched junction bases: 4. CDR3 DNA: TGCGCCAGCAGTGAGTCGGACAGGGCAAGCACTGAAGCTTTCTTT. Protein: CASSESDRASTEAFF.

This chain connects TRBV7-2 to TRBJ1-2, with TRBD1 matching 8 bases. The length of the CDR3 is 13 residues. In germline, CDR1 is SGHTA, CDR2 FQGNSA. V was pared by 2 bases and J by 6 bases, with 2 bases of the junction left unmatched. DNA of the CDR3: TGTGCCAGCAGCTTACAGGGGGCGAATGGCTACACCTTC. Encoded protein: CASSLQGANGYTF. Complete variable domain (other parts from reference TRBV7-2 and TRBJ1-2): GAGVSQSPSNKVTEKGKDVELRCDPISGHTALYWYRQSLGQGLEFLIYFQGNSAPDKSGLPSDRFSAERTGGSVSTLTIQRTQQEDSAVYLCASSLQGANGYTFGSGTRLTVV.

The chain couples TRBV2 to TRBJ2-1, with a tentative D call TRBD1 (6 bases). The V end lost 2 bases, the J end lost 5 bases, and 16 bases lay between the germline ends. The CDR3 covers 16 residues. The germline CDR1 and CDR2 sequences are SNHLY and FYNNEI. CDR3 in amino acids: CASSESDGDRNNEQFF. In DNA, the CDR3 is TGTGCCAGCAGTGAATCGGATGGTGACAGGAACAATGAGCAGTTCTTC.

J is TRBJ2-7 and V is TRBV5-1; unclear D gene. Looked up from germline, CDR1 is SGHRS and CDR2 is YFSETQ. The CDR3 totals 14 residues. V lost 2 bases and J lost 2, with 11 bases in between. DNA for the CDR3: TGCGCCAGCAGCTTACCGGGTCAGACCTACGAGCAGTACTTC. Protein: CASSLPGQTYEQYF.

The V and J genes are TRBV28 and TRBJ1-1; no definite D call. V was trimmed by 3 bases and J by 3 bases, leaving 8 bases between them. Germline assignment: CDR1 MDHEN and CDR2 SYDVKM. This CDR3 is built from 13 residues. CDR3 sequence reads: CASSFPSHTEAFF. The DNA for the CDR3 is TGTGCCAGCAGTTTTCCCAGTCACACTGAAGCTTTCTTT.

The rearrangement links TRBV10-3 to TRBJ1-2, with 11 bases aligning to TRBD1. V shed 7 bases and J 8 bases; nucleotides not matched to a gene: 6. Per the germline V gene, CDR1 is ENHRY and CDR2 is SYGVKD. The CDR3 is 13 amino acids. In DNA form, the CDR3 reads TGTGCCATCAAACTGGACAGGGGGCAAGGCTACACCTTC. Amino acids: CAIKLDRGQGYTF.

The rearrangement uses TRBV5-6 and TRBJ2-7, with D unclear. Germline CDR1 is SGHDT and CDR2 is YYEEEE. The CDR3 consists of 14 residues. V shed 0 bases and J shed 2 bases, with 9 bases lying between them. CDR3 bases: TGTGCCAGCAGCTTGGAAGCGTTGACCTACGAGCAGTACTTC. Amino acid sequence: CASSLEALTYEQYF. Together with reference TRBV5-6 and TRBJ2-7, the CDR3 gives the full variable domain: DAGVTQSPTHLIKTRGQQVTLRCSPKSGHDTVSWYQQALGQGPQFIFQYYEEEERQRGNFPDRFSGHQFPNYSSELNVNALLLGDSALYLCASSLEALTYEQYFGPGTRLTVT.

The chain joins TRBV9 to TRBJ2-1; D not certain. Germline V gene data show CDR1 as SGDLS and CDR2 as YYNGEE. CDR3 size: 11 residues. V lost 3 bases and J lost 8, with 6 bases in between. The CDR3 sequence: CASSAQYEQFF. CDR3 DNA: TGTGCCAGCAGCGCCCAATATGAGCAGTTCTTC.

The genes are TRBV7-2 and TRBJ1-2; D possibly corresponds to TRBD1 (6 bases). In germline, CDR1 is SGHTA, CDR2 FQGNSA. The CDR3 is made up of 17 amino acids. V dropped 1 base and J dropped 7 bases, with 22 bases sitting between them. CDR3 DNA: TGTGCCAGCAGCTTAGGGGTGGCAGGGGCCGGTTCGGCTGGCTACACCTTC. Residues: CASSLGVAGAGSAGYTF. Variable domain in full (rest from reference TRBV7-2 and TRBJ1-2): GAGVSQSPSNKVTEKGKDVELRCDPISGHTALYWYRQSLGQGLEFLIYFQGNSAPDKSGLPSDRFSAERTGGSVSTLTIQRTQQEDSAVYLCASSLGVAGAGSAGYTFGSGTRLTVV.